A selection of T cell receptor beta chains follows, all from one sample in a study of cytomegalovirus exposure and HLA in healthy donors. Generated by immunoSEQ multiplex PCR, the TCRdb table keeps only in-frame clones and is missing some. This table holds some 29,000 clones, roughly two fifths found once. Material: PBMCs. These receptors were collected from a woman in her forties or fifties in good health and CMV-seronegative. CDR3s include the opening cysteine and the closing phenylalanine or tryptophan. D genes are given only for firm matches. Expanded clones are given a class, and other clones once, few, many or no size at all.

clone_size	v_call	j_call	d_call	cdr3_nt	cdr3_aa
few	TRBV28	TRBJ2-1	TRBD2	TGTGCCACCGGGGGGAGCGGGGCTTTTGAGCAGTTCTTC	CATGGSGAFEQFF
few	TRBV2	TRBJ2-2	NA	TGTGCCAGCAGTAGCAATGGGGGGAGCACCGGGGAGCTGTTTTTT	CASSSNGGSTGELFF
NA	TRBV7-9	TRBJ2-3	TRBD2	TGTGCCAGCAGCTCCGTGGCGGGAGTTACAGATACGCAGTATTTT	CASSSVAGVTDTQYF
few	TRBV7-9	TRBJ2-1	TRBD2	TGTGCCAGCAGCTTAGGAGCGGGAGGGGGTGAGCAGTTCTTC	CASSLGAGGGEQFF
NA	TRBV27	TRBJ2-3	NA	TGTGCCAGCAGCCCCCCCGAGGGGGGGGATACGCAGTATTTT	CASSPPEGGDTQYF
NA	TRBV2	TRBJ2-4	TRBD1	TGTGCCAGCAGTGACAGGGGGCCCTCCAAAAACATTCAGTACTTC	CASSDRGPSKNIQYF
NA	TRBV7-9	TRBJ1-1	NA	TGTGCCAGCAGCTTAGGCAGTAACACTGAAGCTTTCTTT	CASSLGSNTEAFF
NA	TRBV14	TRBJ1-1	NA	TGTGCCAGCAGCCAAGAACTCGGGTATTTGAACACTGAAGCTTTCTTT	CASSQELGYLNTEAFF
few	TRBV5-5	TRBJ2-5	NA	TGTGCCAGCAGCTTCCAGGGGCCGGGAGAGACCCAGTACTTC	CASSFQGPGETQYF
NA	TRBV5-1	TRBJ2-3	NA	TGCGCCAGCAGCCAGGAGGTCTGGGCACGCACAGATACGCAGTATTTT	CASSQEVWARTDTQYF
NA	TRBV28	TRBJ1-2	TRBD1	TGTGCCAGCAGACCGACAGGGTCCTATGGCTACACCTTC	CASRPTGSYGYTF
NA	TRBV9	TRBJ2-3	NA	TGTGCCAGCAGCGTAGTTCGAGCGGTATACGATACGCAGTATTTT	CASSVVRAVYDTQYF
NA	TRBV5-4	TRBJ2-5	TRBD2	TGTGCCGGTGGTACAGCGGGGAAACAAGAGACCCAGTACTTC	CAGGTAGKQETQYF
NA	TRBV27	TRBJ2-5	NA	TGTGCCAGCAGTTTTTGGCAGGGGGGCCAAGAGACCCAGTACTTC	CASSFWQGGQETQYF
NA	TRBV28	TRBJ1-1	NA	TGTGCCAGCAGTTTACGGGAACCGAACACTGAAGCTTTCTTT	CASSLREPNTEAFF
few	TRBV30	TRBJ2-1	TRBD2	TGTGCCTGGAGCCGCTGGCGGGGGGGCCAGAGTGAGCAGTTCTTC	CAWSRWRGGQSEQFF
NA	TRBV5-4	TRBJ1-2	NA	TGTGCCAGCAGCCCCATTAAACAGGGAGCGCCCGGCTACACCTTC	CASSPIKQGAPGYTF
NA	TRBV27	TRBJ1-5	NA	TGTGCCAGCAGTCCCCGCGGGGGCAATCAGCCCCAGCATTTT	CASSPRGGNQPQHF
NA	TRBV7-9	TRBJ1-6	NA	TGTGCCAGCAGCTTAGTATCAGGGGCTGGTTCACCCCTCCACTTT	CASSLVSGAGSPLHF
NA	TRBV5-5	TRBJ1-2	TRBD1	TGTGCCAGCAGTCTACAGGGGGCTAACTATGGCTACACCTTC	CASSLQGANYGYTF
once	TRBV9	TRBJ2-2	TRBD1	TGTGCCAGCAGCCCAACCGGACAGGACGTTTCGAACACCGGGGAGCTGTTTTTT	CASSPTGQDVSNTGELFF
few	TRBV29-1	TRBJ2-7	TRBD1	TGCAGCGTTGAAGGGGGACAGGGGGTCACCCACGAGCAGTACTTC	CSVEGGQGVTHEQYF
NA	TRBV7-9	TRBJ2-2	NA	TGTTCCAGCAGCCGCCTTCCGGGACTCTCTAACACCGGGGAGCTGTTTTTT	CSSSRLPGLSNTGELFF
NA	TRBV2	TRBJ1-5	TRBD1	TGTGCCAGCAGAAGAGAGAGGGGGCTTACTAGCAATCAGCCCCAGCATTTT	CASRRERGLTSNQPQHF
few	TRBV27	TRBJ2-1	TRBD2	TGTGCCAGCAGATTAGCGGGAGTTTATGAGCAGTTCTTC	CASRLAGVYEQFF
NA	TRBV7-2	TRBJ2-1	TRBD1	TGTGCCAGCAGGCGACAGGGGGGGCACCTTAATGAGCAGTTCTTC	CASRRQGGHLNEQFF
NA	TRBV28	TRBJ2-7	TRBD2	TGTGCCAGCAGGCCCACTCCTAGCGGGAGGGGTCTCGAGCAGTACTTC	CASRPTPSGRGLEQYF
NA	TRBV23-1	TRBJ1-6	NA	TGCGCCAGCAGTCAATTCCCTCGGGGGGGACCTAATTCACCCCTCCACTTT	CASSQFPRGGPNSPLHF
few	TRBV10-3	TRBJ2-3	TRBD1	TGTGCCATCAGAGACATTTCGGGACAGGGGGCCACAGATACGCAGTATTTT	CAIRDISGQGATDTQYF
NA	TRBV5-1	TRBJ2-7	NA	TGCGCCAGCAGCTTGGGGGGGCGGGCATCTCGGGAACTCGAGCAGTACTTC	CASSLGGRASRELEQYF
NA	TRBV5-1	TRBJ2-7	TRBD2	TGCGCCAGCAGTGACTTAGCGGGAGACTACGAGCAGTACTTC	CASSDLAGDYEQYF
NA	TRBV10-3	TRBJ2-1	TRBD1	TGTGCCATCAGTGGTCGGGGGACAGGGGGCAACAATGAGCAGTTCTTC	CAISGRGTGGNNEQFF
NA	TRBV7-9	TRBJ2-1	NA	TGTTCCAGCAGCCTCGACTATGAGCAGTTCTTC	CSSSLDYEQFF
few	TRBV9	TRBJ2-5	NA	TGTGCCAGCAGCCGACATAGGGCCGGGGAAGGGACCCAGTACTTC	CASSRHRAGEGTQYF
NA	TRBV4-2	TRBJ2-1	TRBD2	TGTGCCAGCAGCCAGGGGTGGAGGCAGCCGGGGGGGCAGTTCTTC	CASSQGWRQPGGQFF
NA	TRBV7-8	TRBJ2-1	NA	TGTGCCAGCAGCTTATCGACGGGGAACAATGAGCAGTTCTTC	CASSLSTGNNEQFF
few	TRBV7-9	TRBJ1-2	NA	TGTGCCAGCAGCTTCCTCGGAGATCGGAACTATGGCTACACCTTC	CASSFLGDRNYGYTF
once	TRBV7-2	TRBJ2-3	TRBD2	TGTGCCAGCAGCTTATTGAAGACTAGCGGCACAGATACGCAGTATTTT	CASSLLKTSGTDTQYF
NA	TRBV6-1	TRBJ1-4	TRBD1	TGTGCCAGCAGTCCGGGACAGAAAGAAAAACTGTTTTTT	CASSPGQKEKLFF
few	TRBV6-6	TRBJ1-1	TRBD1	TGTGCCATCCAAGGGACAGGGGGAAAGAACACTGAAGCTTTCTTT	CAIQGTGGKNTEAFF
few	TRBV10-1	TRBJ2-7	TRBD1	TGCGCCAGCAGTGAAAGGGCTCGTCGAGGGGGCGCATGGGAGCAGTACTTC	CASSERARRGGAWEQYF
NA	TRBV5-1	TRBJ2-7	TRBD2	TGCGCCAGTACCTCCGGGACTAGCGGACTAGGGGGGGTCGGGAAGCAGTACTTC	CASTSGTSGLGGVGKQYF
NA	TRBV11-2	TRBJ2-1	NA	TGTGCCAGCAGTTTAAATCCTTTCAATACAGGGCACAATGAGCAGTTCTTC	CASSLNPFNTGHNEQFF
few	TRBV4-1	TRBJ2-1	NA	TGCGCCAGCAGCCAAGCAGGTCGCGGGAATGAGCAGTTCTTC	CASSQAGRGNEQFF
NA	TRBV5-1	TRBJ1-4	TRBD1	TGCGCCAGCAGCAAAGGGACAGGGGGCCTTGCAACTAATGAAAAACTGTTTTTT	CASSKGTGGLATNEKLFF
NA	TRBV6-6	TRBJ2-7	TRBD2	TGTGCCAGCAAGAGGAGGGAGGGCGAGCAGTACTTC	CASKRREGEQYF
few	TRBV6-5	TRBJ2-4	TRBD2	TGTGCCAGTGCGGGGGGGCGTTTGAACATTCAGTACTTC	CASAGGRLNIQYF
NA	TRBV7-6	TRBJ1-1	NA	TGTGCCAGCAGCTTAGGGGCAGGGCCGGAGGGTGAAGCTTTCTTT	CASSLGAGPEGEAFF
NA	TRBV21-1	TRBJ1-5	NA	TGTGCCAGCAGCAAAGAGCGGGGGGGCGGTCAGCCCCAGCATTTT	CASSKERGGGQPQHF
NA	TRBV7-3	TRBJ1-1	TRBD1	TGTGCCAGCAGCTTAGAGCGGACAGGGGGCGCAGGGGCAATGAACACTGAAGCTTTCTTT	CASSLERTGGAGAMNTEAFF
NA	TRBV6-1	TRBJ1-4	NA	TGTGCCGGCAGTGAAGCGCTTCCCGGGACGGGGGGAAAACTGTTTTTT	CAGSEALPGTGGKLFF
NA	TRBV2	TRBJ1-4	TRBD1	TGTGCCAGCAGTATCGGTACAGGGGGCAGGGAAAAACTGTTTTTT	CASSIGTGGREKLFF
NA	TRBV18	TRBJ2-7	TRBD1	TGTGCCAGCTCACCTTTAGGGGACAGGGCCGTTAGCGAGCAGTACTTC	CASSPLGDRAVSEQYF
few	TRBV27	TRBJ2-7	NA	TGTGCCAGCTTATACGAGCAGTACTTC	CASLYEQYF
NA	TRBV28	TRBJ1-4	TRBD1	TGTGCCAGCAGGGCGGGACAGCATAATGAAAAACTGTTTTTT	CASRAGQHNEKLFF